Listed below are T cell receptor beta chains from one sample, sequenced in a study of T cells after yellow fever vaccination. TCRdb independently ran MiXCR on the 5' RACE reads; one entry per CDR3 protein. The sample consists of about 580,000 distinct CDR3 sequences, approximately 16% of them appearing once. The sequencing here drew on PBMCs, taken 5 to 6 days after the first yellow fever vaccination. Receptors were obtained from a man younger than 35 who received the YFV17D yellow fever vaccine. The CDR3 runs from the conserved cysteine through the conserved F or W. A D gene is named only where the DNA matches it firmly. For some rows the clone size is stated as once, few or many, or as a class when expanded; others skip it.

len	j_gene	v_gene	d_gene	abundance	CDR3nt	CDR3aa
13	TRBJ2-5	TRBV5-4	.	few	TGTGCCAGCAGTCAGGAAGACCAAGAGACCCAGTACTTC	CASSQEDQETQYF
15	TRBJ2-2	TRBV5-1	.	.	TGCGCCAGCAGCCAGGACAACCCGAACACCGGGGAGCTGTTTTTT	CASSQDNPNTGELFF
16	TRBJ2-2	TRBV10-3	.	many	TGTGCCATCAGCCCCTCAGTCGTGGGAGGCACCGGGGAGCTGTTTTTT	CAISPSVVGGTGELFF
15	TRBJ2-3	TRBV7-9	.	.	TGTGCCAGCAGCTTCCCGTCTGGGCGCACAGATACGCAGTATTTT	CASSFPSGRTDTQYF
11	TRBJ1-1	TRBV11-2	.	few	TGTGCCAGCAGCCGACAGACAGAAGCTTTCTTT	CASSRQTEAFF
15	TRBJ2-3	TRBV2	TRBD1	few	TGTGCCAGCAGTGAGGGACAGGGCGGCACAGATACGCAGTATTTT	CASSEGQGGTDTQYF
17	TRBJ2-2	TRBV6-5	.	few	TGTGCCAGCAGTTACTCCAACACGGGACAACCCACCGGGGAGCTGTTTTTT	CASSYSNTGQPTGELFF
13	TRBJ2-3	TRBV6-1	.	many	TGTGCCAGCAGGAATCCGGACACAGATACGCAGTATTTT	CASRNPDTDTQYF
18	TRBJ2-3	TRBV3-1	TRBD2	.	TGTGCCAGCAGCCGCCAAAAGAGGGTAGCGGGGGACACAGATACGCAGTATTTT	CASSRQKRVAGDTDTQYF
13	TRBJ2-1	TRBV25-1	.	few	TGTGCCAGCAGTGAATCAGAGTACAATGAGCAGTTCTTC	CASSESEYNEQFF
14	TRBJ2-4	TRBV7-6	.	.	TGTGCCAGCAGCTTAGGAACCCCCGAAAACATTCAGTACTTC	CASSLGTPENIQYF
14	TRBJ1-6	TRBV20-1	.	few	TGCAGTGCTAGAGATAGCTCCTATAATTCACCCCTCCACTTT	CSARDSSYNSPLHF
16	TRBJ2-3	TRBV3-1	TRBD2	.	TGTGCCAGCAGCCAGAGACTAGCGGGGGACACAGATACGCAGTATTTT	CASSQRLAGDTDTQYF
12	TRBJ2-7	TRBV6-1	.	.	TGTGCCAGCAGTGAAGTCGCCTACGAGCAGTACTTC	CASSEVAYEQYF
16	TRBJ2-2	TRBV3-1	.	.	TGTGCCAGCAGCCCCGTCGACGGGCACTTCACCGGGGAGCTGTTTTTT	CASSPVDGHFTGELFF
14	TRBJ2-5	TRBV15	.	few	TGTGCCACCAGCGCGACAGGACTCCAAGAGACCCAGTACTTC	CATSATGLQETQYF
15	TRBJ2-1	TRBV12-3/TRBV12-4	.	.	TGTGCCAGCAGCCTAGGCACGCTCCCCTACAATGAGCAGTTCTTC	CASSLGTLPYNEQFF
14	TRBJ2-5	TRBV28	.	.	TGTGCCAGCAGTTCGGGGGAATCGAGAGAGACCCAGTACTTC	CASSSGESRETQYF
15	TRBJ2-2	TRBV7-8	.	.	TGTGCCAGCAGCTCCACAGGAGAGAACACCGGGGAGCTGTTTTTT	CASSSTGENTGELFF
12	TRBJ1-5	TRBV6-2/TRBV6-3	.	.	TGTGCCAGCCTTCGACCTGGTCAGCCCCAGCATTTT	CASLRPGQPQHF
15	TRBJ1-2	TRBV29-1	TRBD1	few	TGCAGCGTTGATGGGGGGACAGGAGGCTTCTATGGCTACACCTTC	CSVDGGTGGFYGYTF
15	TRBJ1-5	TRBV24-1	.	.	TGTGCCACCAGTGACCCTGCCAGAAACAATCAGCCCCAGCATTTT	CATSDPARNNQPQHF
15	TRBJ2-1	TRBV5-1	TRBD1	few	TGCGCCAGCAGCTCGGTCTCACAGGGGCGAAATGAGCAGTTCTTC	CASSSVSQGRNEQFF
15	TRBJ2-3	TRBV7-2	TRBD2	few	TGTGCCAGCAGCTTAAGCGGGGGGGATTTATATACGCAGTATTTT	CASSLSGGDLYTQYF
15	TRBJ2-7	TRBV5-1	.	few	TGCGCCAGCAGCTTGGGTGCCCCCGGCGCTTACGAGCAGTACTTC	CASSLGAPGAYEQYF
14	TRBJ2-1	TRBV6-2/TRBV6-3	TRBD2	.	TGTGCCAGCAAGACTAGCGGGGCCTACAATGAGCAGTTCTTC	CASKTSGAYNEQFF
18	TRBJ2-1	TRBV15	.	few	TGTGCCACCAGCAGAGGTTCAGGGACCGGAAGCTCCTACAATGAGCAGTTCTTC	CATSRGSGTGSSYNEQFF
15	TRBJ2-3	TRBV27	TRBD1	many	TGTGCCAGCAGTCCATGGACAGGGGAACCAGATACGCAGTATTTT	CASSPWTGEPDTQYF
16	TRBJ2-2	TRBV7-2	TRBD1	few	TGTGCCAGCAGCTTCCGCGTGACAGGGGTGACCGGGGAGCTGTTTTTT	CASSFRVTGVTGELFF
15	TRBJ2-3	TRBV3-1	TRBD2	.	TGTGCCAGCAGCCAACAGCGGGGACTCACAGATACGCAGTATTTT	CASSQQRGLTDTQYF
17	TRBJ2-4	TRBV6-2/TRBV6-3	TRBD1	few	TGTGCCAGCAGTTATAGGGGCTCAGGGGGCCCCGAAAACATTCAGTACTTC	CASSYRGSGGPENIQYF
15	TRBJ1-1	TRBV3-1	.	few	TGTGCCAGCAGCTTTAGGGGCCAGAAGAACACTGAAGCTTTCTTT	CASSFRGQKNTEAFF
16	TRBJ2-3	TRBV10-3	.	once	TGTGCCATCAGTGAGACAACCTTCGAAAGAACAGATACGCAGTATTTT	CAISETTFERTDTQYF
16	TRBJ2-1	TRBV12-3/TRBV12-4	TRBD2	.	TGTGCCAGCAGTTTTCTGACTAGCGGGTTAAGAAATGAGCAGTTCTTC	CASSFLTSGLRNEQFF
12	TRBJ2-5	TRBV12-3/TRBV12-4	.	.	TGTGCCAGCACAGGGGGGGTGGAGACCCAGTACTTC	CASTGGVETQYF